A single TCR beta chain is shown here with its context. MiXCR, applied by TCRdb to the RT-PCR reads, yields one record per CDR3 protein. The sample includes about 680,000 distinct CDR3 sequences, approximately 14% of them seen just once. The germline V and J ends were trimmed by 2 bases and 6 bases, with 10 bases remaining between them. CDR3 length: 13 residues. This sequence joins TRBV12-3 or TRBV12-4 and TRBJ1-1, with D unresolved. The TCR originated in a female donor in good health, serving as a healthy control. The sequencing sample was made of memory CD4+ T cells from blood. The CDR3 loop reads CASSLFGVPEAFF. For the CDR3, the DNA is TGTGCCAGCAGTTTATTTGGAGTTCCTGAAGCTTTCTTT.